This T cell receptor beta chain was identified in a study of cytomegalovirus exposure and HLA in healthy donors. Whole-study context: The platform used for the roughly 130 validation repertoires matched that of the roughly 630 first-cohort repertoires, a later analysis reported. Study observations and caveats: The classifier reportedly diagnosed cytomegalovirus status with high specificity and sensitivity. There were some 150 TCR beta chains listed as cytomegalovirus-associated. Specificity of a few CMV-associated chains for CMV antigens was verified in vitro.

Here immunoSEQ multiplex PCR was the method, and the copy in TCRdb shows in-frame clones only, minus some. Of tens of thousands of clones in the sample, approximately 94% are singletons; the top ten hold 4.4%. Turning to this clone: Antigen specificity is unknown.

The germline V gene encodes CDR1 MNHNY and CDR2 SVGAGI (reference sequence). V lost 6 bases, J lost 9 bases, and 4 bases stayed unmatched. The CDR3 spans 12 residues. The source material was PBMCs. The receptor's source is a man aged 18 to 30 in good health and CMV-seropositive. The V call is TRBV6-6, the J call TRBJ2-1; 8 nucleotides match TRBD1. The CDR3 here is CASRTGAGEQFF. The CDR3 DNA is TGTGCCAGCAGGACAGGGGCTGGTGAGCAGTTCTTC.